The present TCR beta chain was sequenced within a study of T cells in Graves' hyperthyroidism and ophthalmopathy (dated by TCRdb to about 2019). Looking at the study overall: Peripheral blood was sampled at the time of initial diagnosis, prior to any treatment. The 75 to 100 discovery patients were divided at random into training and test sets in a 7:3 ratio. The study also compared thyroid tissue and blood T-cell repertoires from about six Graves' hyperthyroidism patients. Prospective prediction of ophthalmopathy was tested in an independent validation cohort of 18 hyperthyroidism patients and 17 patients who later progressed to ophthalmopathy. After sampling, hyperthyroidism patients received methimazole starting at 30 mg daily, and ophthalmopathy patients received high-dose intravenous methylprednisolone. According to the paper, TCR Vbeta CDR3 sequencing was carried out on some 140 peripheral blood samples, which came from around 43 ophthalmopathy, under 80 hyperthyroidism and some 17 progressor patients. To identify TCR V-J signatures that set the groups apart, the researchers used a discovery cohort of more than 95 patients, made up of 40 to 45 with Graves' ophthalmopathy and about 60 with stable Graves' hyperthyroidism. Beyond this particular receptor, the publication reports: Most expanded thyroid clonotypes (frequency above 0.001) were also found in blood, which suggests that blood repertoires may mirror thyroid immune responses. In validation, the model predicted progression to ophthalmopathy with approximately 71% sensitivity and 72.22% specificity, a median of roughly seven months before onset. No statistical method was used to fix the sample size in advance, and group allocation was not hidden from the investigators. Ophthalmopathy was separated from stable hyperthyroidism by a 13 V-J signature model, with approximately 89% sensitivity and about 81% specificity obtained in cross-validation and 80%/75% obtained in testing.

The TCR beta CDR3 regions were amplified from RNA transcripts. The TCR CDR3 was subjected to a first round of RT-PCR using the HTBI primer set and the Qiagen OneStep RT-PCR kit. A second multiplex PCR round built the libraries, followed by size selection and purification. Sequencing of the libraries was done on an Illumina HiSeq2000 using paired-end 100 bp reads. The published analysis was carried out like this. SOAPnuke was used to process the raw data, with reads discarded if the reads contained adapters or uncalled bases, had a mean Phred below 15, or lacked an exact constant-primer or identifier match. COPE v1.2.5 was used to merge the high-quality paired reads, and each unique nucleotide sequence was defined as a clonotype. MiTCR v1.1 was used to align clonotypes to the IMGT TRBV, TRBD and TRBJ reference segments. Analysis was restricted to V-J combinations with a frequency above 0.0001, which covered 99% to 99.2% of repertoires. The TCS score was defined as the ratio of F50 (clonal expansion) to E x V (chaos), calculated using BLOSUM62-based TCRdist between CDR3 peptides within each V-J. Welch's t-statistics and random forest reduced roughly 500 V-J features to roughly 13, which were used in a naive Bayes classifier (R e1071). Using fastp trimming at Q25 and MiXCR clonotype assembly, TCRdb reanalyzed the public sequencing data and kept in-frame beta chains. For every CDR3 protein sequence, its rows merge into one entry that carries the most common genes and DNA. For this entry, the V and J calls and clone size follow TCRdb and not the study's own pipeline. The sample table shows roughly 700,000 distinct CDR3 sequences, and 15% to 20% are seen once. Around 16% of the sample rests with the top ten.

Stable Graves' hyperthyroidism was defined as no progression to ophthalmopathy during 18 months of follow-up. Hyperthyroidism patients were aged 18 to 65 years and newly diagnosed, with disease duration of less than 2 months. Exclusion was applied to patients with uncontrolled infections, other autoimmune diseases, pregnancy or lactation. Clinical symptoms, serum thyroxine and TRAb, thyroid ultrasound, and orbital computed tomography formed the basis for the diagnoses. PBMCs were separated from roughly 10 ml of fresh peripheral blood using Ficoll-Paque density gradient centrifugation. Total RNA was extracted using Trizol reagent, and RNA quality was assessed on an Agilent 2100 Bioanalyzer. CDR1 is given as MNHNS and CDR2 as SASEGT, both from the germline V gene. V was cut back by 4 bases and J by 4 bases, leaving a gap of 10 bases between them. Spanning cysteine to phenylalanine, the CDR3 consists of 13 amino acids. Only CDR3 DNA is held: 39 bases, read in frame from base 1.

This clonotype was recorded many times. Its antigen has not been determined. Qualities for individual bases were not recorded, and no much larger clone is one base off. Recombination connected TRBV6-1 to TRBJ1-1, with a weak D call of TRBD1 (5 bases match). The sequence came from a man aged 45-65 years with Graves' hyperthyroidism. Specimen: blood. Read as DNA, the sequence is TGTGCCAGCAGTGGAATAAGGGGCACTGAAGCTTTCTTT. The encoded protein is CASSGIRGTEAFF.